Here is one T cell receptor beta chain with its context. Its antigen is undetermined. Trimming took off 6 bases at V and 0 bases at J, with 12 bases between the two ends. Germline V gene lookup returns CDR1 MNHEY and CDR2 SMNVEV (reference sequence). The CDR3 is made up of 16 amino acids. The record originates from a study of cytomegalovirus exposure and HLA in healthy donors. The study ran its PCR with 60 Vbeta and 13 Jbeta primers. The protocol was immunoSEQ multiplex PCR, while the TCRdb copy is restricted to in-frame clones and leaves out a portion. The data show approximately 190,000 clones, approximately 84% seen once. Study-wide points: According to the study, roughly 160 TCR beta chains were cytomegalovirus-associated. Presence/absence analyses assumed roughly uniform sequencing depth across donors. According to an earlier analysis, most TCR beta V segments yielded productive rearrangements about 90% or about 30% of the time.

Participants comprised healthy donors of bone marrow. This sequence was found in a woman aged 45-60 years in good health and CMV-seropositive. The sequenced sample was PBMCs. The gene calls are TRBV27 and TRBJ2-6, with a tentative D call TRBD1 (6 bases). CDR3 region: CASRTGTNSGANVLTF. In DNA form, the CDR3 reads TGTGCCAGCAGGACAGGCACTAACTCTGGGGCCAACGTCCTGACTTTC. Filled out from reference TRBV27 and TRBJ2-6, the complete variable domain reads EAQVTQNPRYLITVTGKKLTVTCSQNMNHEYMSWYRQDPGLGLRQIYYSMNVEVTDKGDVPEGYKVSRKEKRNFPLILESPSPNQTSLYFCASRTGTNSGANVLTFGAGSRLTVL.